This T cell receptor beta chain originates from a study of blood T cell repertoires in COVID-19. Study in general: Samples came from the United States, Italy and Spain, spanning acute and convalescent COVID-19. From T cells, B-cell-depleted T cells, or PBMCs came the material, which was cDNA or gDNA.

As handled by the study authors: Amplification of reference gene primers provided the estimated nucleated cell counts. TCRdb's copy holds only in-frame clones and misses some; the assay was immunoSEQ multiplex PCR. V and J calls and clone size are those listed in that table; D and trimming were worked out from the DNA. The data contain roughly 260,000 clones, 70% to 85% of them singletons. Germline V CDR1 and CDR2: SGHVS, FQNEAQ. The CDR3 runs 15 residues. V lost 4 bases to trimming and J lost 4 bases; unmatched junction nucleotides: 7. This receptor was identified in a woman in her 40s with active or convalescent COVID-19. The sample was peripheral blood. The gene calls are TRBV7-8 and TRBJ2-5, with TRBD1 matching over 9 bases. DNA of the CDR3: TGTGCCAGCAGCTGGAGACAGGGGGGGCGAGAGACCCAGTACTTC. It codes for CASSWRQGGRETQYF.